This T cell receptor beta chain was identified in a study of T cell responses to AZD1222 COVID-19 vaccine (dated by TCRdb to about 2021). Context from the whole study: A total of 233 trial participants underwent TCR sequencing, of whom some 200 had received two doses of AZD1222 and 26 had received two doses of the MenACWY control vaccine. Trial participants were enrolled into age subgroups of 18-55, 56-69 and 70-plus years, which contained approximately 150, 30 and 60 TCR-sequenced participants, respectively. Study-level results and caveats: In the small 56-69-year group, the increase in depth fell short of significance, most likely because of low power. Most participants were white British and females outnumbered males, and the authors suggested that clonal diversity may have been underestimated. Because no samples from the day 14 peak response were available, repertoires could be characterized only after the peak T cell response. Epitopes outside the regions mutated in the B.1.351 and B.1.1.7 variants were reportedly recognized by nearly half of the unique spike-specific TCRs. A significant rise in spike-specific TCR breadth and depth was observed after two AZD1222 doses relative to day 0 and relative to MenACWY recipients. CD4 TCRs associated with the vaccine covered the entire spike protein, and the dominant responses were in regions 160-218 and 743-854. Conclusions about previously exposed vaccinees are limited, since just a handful of AZD1222 recipients were seropositive for SARS-CoV-2 at baseline.

Reading the label with the study, this specimen's time point is: about 28 days (+/-7) after the second vaccine dose. AZD1222 recipients whose second dose came at about 4 weeks and those whose second dose came at about 12 weeks were combined into one group, since spike-specific TCR depth and breadth did not differ between the two schedules. Samples from vaccinated people were obtained from the UK trials COV001 and COV002, which included a single-blind randomized controlled phase 2/3 trial of AZD1222 (ChAdOx1 nCoV-19) in healthy adults. For TCRbeta chain sequencing, PBMC samples from trial participants were taken at day 0 and at day 28 after the second dose. The CDR3 regions of human TCRbeta chains were analyzed by immunosequencing. Regarding the original processing steps: Repertoire TCRs were checked for matches against a reference library of SARS-CoV-2-specific TCRs that had been generated using the MIRA antigen-specificity platform. Breadth was defined as the fraction of unique TCRs that were SARS-CoV-2-associated. Depth was defined as the fraction of total T cells that were SARS-CoV-2-associated. Each spike-specific TCR was assigned to its reactive spike region and to a CD4 or CD8 class using the MIRA data. Log10-transformed breadth and depth values were compared by one-way ANOVA with Sidak's multiple comparisons tests. What TCRdb holds here is the immuneACCESS table cut down to in-frame rearrangements. Part of the clones is not present; checked against another copy, under half of the missing clones reflect an unresolved V gene, and the others are unexplained. From that table come the V and J calls and clone size; the DNA was used to work out D and trimming. Across this sample there are under 150,000 clones, with approximately 92% seen only once. The ten largest clones capture 3.5% to 4.5% of the sample.

A word on this clone: The target of this receptor is not known. One base away there is no much larger clone; base qualities are not given.

The germline V and J ends show losses of 1 base and 0 bases respectively, and no gene match explains 7 bases of the junction. As encoded in the germline V gene, CDR1 is SGHRS while CDR2 is YFSETQ. The CDR3 measures 18 amino acids from cysteine to phenylalanine. The read is trimmed to its CDR3 DNA, 54 bases read in frame from base 1. The source was peripheral blood, collected 28 days after the second AZD1222 dose. The chain couples TRBV5-1 to TRBJ2-2, with 9 junctional bases fitting TRBD1. The clonotype was recovered from an adult who received the AZD1222 COVID-19 vaccine. Read as DNA, the sequence is TGCGCCAGCAGCTTGCGGGACAGGGACGCTACGAACACCGGGGAGCTGTTTTTT. The encoded protein is CASSLRDRDATNTGELFF.